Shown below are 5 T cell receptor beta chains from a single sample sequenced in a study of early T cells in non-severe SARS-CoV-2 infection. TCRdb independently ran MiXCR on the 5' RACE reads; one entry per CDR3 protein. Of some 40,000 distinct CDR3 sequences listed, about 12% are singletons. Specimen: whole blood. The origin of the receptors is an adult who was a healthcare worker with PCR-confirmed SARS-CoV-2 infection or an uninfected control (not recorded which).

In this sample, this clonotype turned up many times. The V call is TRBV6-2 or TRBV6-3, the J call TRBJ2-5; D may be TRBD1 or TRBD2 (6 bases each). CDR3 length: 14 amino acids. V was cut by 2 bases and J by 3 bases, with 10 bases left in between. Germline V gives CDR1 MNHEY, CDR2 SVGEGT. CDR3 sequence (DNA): TGTGCCAGCAGTTACGGGGGGCTAAAAGAGACCCAGTACTTC. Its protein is CASSYGGLKETQYF.

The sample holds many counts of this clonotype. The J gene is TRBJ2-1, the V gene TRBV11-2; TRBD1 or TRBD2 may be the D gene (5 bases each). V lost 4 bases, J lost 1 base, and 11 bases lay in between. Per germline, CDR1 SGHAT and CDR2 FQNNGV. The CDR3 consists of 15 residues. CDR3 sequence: CASSSRDGSYNEQFF. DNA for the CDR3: TGTGCCAGCAGCTCCCGGGACGGATCCTACAATGAGCAGTTCTTC. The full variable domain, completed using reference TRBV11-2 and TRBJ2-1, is EAGVAQSPRYKIIEKRQSVAFWCNPISGHATLYWYQQILGQGPKLLIQFQNNGVVDDSQLPKDRFSAERLKGVDSTLKIQPAKLEDSAVYLCASSSRDGSYNEQFFGPGTRLTVL.

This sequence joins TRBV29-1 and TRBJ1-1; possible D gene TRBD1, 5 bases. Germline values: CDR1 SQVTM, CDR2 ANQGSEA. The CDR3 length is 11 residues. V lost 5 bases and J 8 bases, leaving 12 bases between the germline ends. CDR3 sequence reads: CSVNRDGEAFF. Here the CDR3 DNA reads TGCAGCGTTAATCGGGACGGAGAAGCTTTCTTT.

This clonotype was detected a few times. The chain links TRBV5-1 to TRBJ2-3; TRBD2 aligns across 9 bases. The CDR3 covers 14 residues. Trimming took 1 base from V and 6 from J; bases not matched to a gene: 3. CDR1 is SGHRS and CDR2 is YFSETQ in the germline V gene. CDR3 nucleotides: TGCGCCAGCAGCTTGATGCGGGAGGGGGATACGCAGTATTTT. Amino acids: CASSLMREGDTQYF.

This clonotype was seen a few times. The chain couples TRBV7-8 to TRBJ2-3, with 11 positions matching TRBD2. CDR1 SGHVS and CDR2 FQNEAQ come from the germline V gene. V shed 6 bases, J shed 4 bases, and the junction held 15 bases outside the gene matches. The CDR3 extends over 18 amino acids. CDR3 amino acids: CASRGSLLAGESADTQYF. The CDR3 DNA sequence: TGTGCCAGCAGGGGTTCTCTACTAGCGGGGGAGAGCGCAGATACGCAGTATTTT. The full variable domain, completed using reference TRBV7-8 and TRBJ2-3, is GAGVSQSPRYKVAKRGQDVALRCDPISGHVSLFWYQQALGQGPEFLTYFQNEAQLDKSGLPSDRFFAERPEGSVSTLKIQRTQQEDSAVYLCASRGSLLAGESADTQYFGPGTRLTVL.